Detailed here is one TCR beta chain. The antigen remains undetermined. The protocol was immunoSEQ multiplex PCR, while the TCRdb copy is restricted to in-frame clones and leaves out a portion. The table lists about 6,700 clones, 72% of them singletons, with around 3% in the top ten. This specimen comes from a study of neoadjuvant anti-PD-1 for oral cavity cancer. Across the whole study: Patients without progression received a fourth nivolumab dose around day 43, then surgical resection on days 50-56. Study conclusions and caveats: Higher pretreatment blood Treg/Th17 ratios correlated with higher pretreatment blood and lower post-treatment tumor TCRbeta clonality. Non-responders to neoadjuvant nivolumab had significantly more clonal PBMC T cells than responders.

Patients had HPV-negative, locally advanced oral cavity squamous cell carcinoma. The CDR3 is 13 residues long. The germline V gene encodes CDR1 SGHDT and CDR2 YYEEEE. J lost 10 bases, V lost 4 bases, and 8 bases had no gene match. Sequencing was performed on PBMCs, taken before nivolumab (anti-PD-1) treatment. V usage is TRBV5-6 and J usage is TRBJ1-1; 9 bases align to TRBD1. This clonotype was obtained from a person between 40 and 80 years old with oral cavity squamous cell carcinoma. In DNA, the CDR3 is TGTGCCAGCAGCAGGAGGGACAGGGCAGCAGCTTTCTTT. Encoded protein: CASSRRDRAAAFF.